What follows describes a single T cell receptor (beta chain). This sample was taken from a study of blood T cell repertoires in COVID-19. TCRdb keeps only in-frame clones here, not all; method: immunoSEQ multiplex PCR. The sample yields about 240,000 clones, nearly 95% seen once. Patients of the Seattle cohort, enrolled during active infection, were followed longitudinally. The CDR3 contains 15 residues. Trimming took off 7 bases at V and 6 bases at J, with 16 bases between the two ends. Germline V gives CDR1 SNHLY, CDR2 FYNNEI. The sequence was collected from a man younger than 45 with COVID-19, enrolled during active disease. Material for sequencing was peripheral blood. V is TRBV2 and J is TRBJ1-6, with D unresolved. The CDR3 nucleotides are TGTGCCAGCATCGACCGGAGGATTATTAATTCACCCCTCCACTTT. Translated, it gives CASIDRRIINSPLHF.